The clone carrying this TCR beta chain was seen a handful of times. Vbeta (60) and Jbeta (13) primers were used in the PCR. Assay used: immunoSEQ multiplex PCR; TCRdb lists only in-frame clones, some missing. The sample yields around 130,000 clones, approximately 75% seen once. These data belong to a study of cytomegalovirus exposure and HLA in healthy donors. Germline CDR1 MNHEY, CDR2 SMNVEV (reference sequence). This CDR3 is 19 amino acids long. The ends lost 6 bases at V and 5 bases at J; junction bases unmatched: 13. The TCR was taken from a woman between 40 and 55 years old in good health and CMV-seropositive. Sequenced sample: PBMCs. The chain uses TRBV27 and TRBJ2-1; 16 bases map to TRBD2. DNA for the CDR3: TGTGCCAGCAGAGCTACGGGACTAGCGGGAGGGGGGCGTAACAATGAGCAGTTCTTC. It yields the protein CASRATGLAGGGRNNEQFF.